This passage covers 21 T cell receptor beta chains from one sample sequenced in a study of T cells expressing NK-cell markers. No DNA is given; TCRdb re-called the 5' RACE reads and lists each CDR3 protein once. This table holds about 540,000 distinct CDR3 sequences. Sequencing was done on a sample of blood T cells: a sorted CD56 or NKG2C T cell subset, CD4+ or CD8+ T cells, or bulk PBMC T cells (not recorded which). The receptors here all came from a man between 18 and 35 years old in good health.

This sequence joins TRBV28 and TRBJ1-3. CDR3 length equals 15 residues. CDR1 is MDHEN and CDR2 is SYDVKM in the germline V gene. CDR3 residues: CASSTTAMGGNTIYF.

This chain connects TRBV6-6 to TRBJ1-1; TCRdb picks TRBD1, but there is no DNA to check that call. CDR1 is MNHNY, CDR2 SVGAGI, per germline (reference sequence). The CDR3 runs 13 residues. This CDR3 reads CASRTGVNAEAFF.

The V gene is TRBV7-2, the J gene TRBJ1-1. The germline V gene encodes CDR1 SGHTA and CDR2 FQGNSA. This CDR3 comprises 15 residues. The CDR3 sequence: CASNLYGALRTEAFF.

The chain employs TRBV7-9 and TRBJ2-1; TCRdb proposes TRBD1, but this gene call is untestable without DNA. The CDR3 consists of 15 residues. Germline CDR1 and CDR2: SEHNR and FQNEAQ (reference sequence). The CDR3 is CASSLWTRGHNEQFF.

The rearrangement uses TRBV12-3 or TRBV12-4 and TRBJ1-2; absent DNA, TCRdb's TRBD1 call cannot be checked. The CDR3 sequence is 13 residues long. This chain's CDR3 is CASSFGTVNGYTF.

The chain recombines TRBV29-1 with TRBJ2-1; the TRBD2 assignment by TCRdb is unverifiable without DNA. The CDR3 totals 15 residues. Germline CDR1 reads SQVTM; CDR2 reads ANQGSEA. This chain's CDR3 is CSVVSGSPTYNEQFF.

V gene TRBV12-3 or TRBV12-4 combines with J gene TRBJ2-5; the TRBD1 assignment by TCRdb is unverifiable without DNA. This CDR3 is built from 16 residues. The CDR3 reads CASSSMMTARQETQYF.

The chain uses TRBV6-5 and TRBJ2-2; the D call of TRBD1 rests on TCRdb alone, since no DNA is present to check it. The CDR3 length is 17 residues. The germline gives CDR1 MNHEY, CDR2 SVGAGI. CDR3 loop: CASSYSYNKGQAGELFF.

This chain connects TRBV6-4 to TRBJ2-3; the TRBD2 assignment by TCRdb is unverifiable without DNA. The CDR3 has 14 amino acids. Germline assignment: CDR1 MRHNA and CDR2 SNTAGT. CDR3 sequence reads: CASSDSDVSGGTIF.

The CDR3 is CSFLPYNTGELFF. This chain uses TRBV29-1 with TRBJ2-2; without DNA, the TCRdb call of TRBD2 cannot be checked. Germline V gene data show CDR1 as SQVTM and CDR2 as ANQGSEA. The CDR3 is 13 amino acids.

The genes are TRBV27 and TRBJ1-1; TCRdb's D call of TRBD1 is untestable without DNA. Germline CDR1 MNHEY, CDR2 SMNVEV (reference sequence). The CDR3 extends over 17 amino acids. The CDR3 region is CASSQKGVYGMNTEAFF.

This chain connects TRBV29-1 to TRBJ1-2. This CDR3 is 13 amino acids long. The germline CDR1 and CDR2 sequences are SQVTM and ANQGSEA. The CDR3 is CSVESGGGYGYTF.

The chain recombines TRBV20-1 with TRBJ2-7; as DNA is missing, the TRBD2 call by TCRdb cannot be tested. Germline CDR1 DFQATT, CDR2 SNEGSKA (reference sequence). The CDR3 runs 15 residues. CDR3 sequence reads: CSATGGLAASYEQYF.

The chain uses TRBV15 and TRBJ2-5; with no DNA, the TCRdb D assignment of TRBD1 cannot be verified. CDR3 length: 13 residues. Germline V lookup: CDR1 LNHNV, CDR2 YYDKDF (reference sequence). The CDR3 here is CATSSPSQETQYF.

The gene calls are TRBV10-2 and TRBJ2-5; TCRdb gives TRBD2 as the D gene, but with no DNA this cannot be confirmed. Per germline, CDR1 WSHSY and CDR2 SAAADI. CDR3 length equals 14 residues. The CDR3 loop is CASSGETRGETQYF.

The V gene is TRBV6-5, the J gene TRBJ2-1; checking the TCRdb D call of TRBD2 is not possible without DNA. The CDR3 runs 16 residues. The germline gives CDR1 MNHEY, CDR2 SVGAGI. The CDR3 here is CASSYSGLAVYNEQFF.

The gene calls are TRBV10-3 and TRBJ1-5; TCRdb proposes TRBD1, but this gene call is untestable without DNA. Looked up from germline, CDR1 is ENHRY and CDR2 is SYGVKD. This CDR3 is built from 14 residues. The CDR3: CAISDDSKNQPQHF.

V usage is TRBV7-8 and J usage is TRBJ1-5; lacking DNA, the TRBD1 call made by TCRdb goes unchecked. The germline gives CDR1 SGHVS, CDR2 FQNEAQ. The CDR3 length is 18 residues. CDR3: CASSLDFPQGRSNQPQHF.

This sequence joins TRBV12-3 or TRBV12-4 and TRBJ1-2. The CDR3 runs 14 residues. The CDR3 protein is CASSFPGPDIGYTF.

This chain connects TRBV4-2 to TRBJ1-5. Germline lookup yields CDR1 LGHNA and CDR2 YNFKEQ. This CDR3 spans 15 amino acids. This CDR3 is CASTQVRAGNQPQHF.

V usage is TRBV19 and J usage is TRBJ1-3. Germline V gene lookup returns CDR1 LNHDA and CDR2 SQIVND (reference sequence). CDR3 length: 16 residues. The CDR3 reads CASSIVGGSSGNTIYF.